This T cell receptor beta chain was profiled in a study of blood T cell repertoires in COVID-19. Across the study: Italy, Spain and the United States were the sources of the convalescent and acute COVID-19 samples. T cells, B-cell-depleted T cells, or PBMCs provided the cDNA or gDNA that served as material.

Germline V lookup: CDR1 LGHNA, CDR2 YSLEER. This CDR3 is built from 16 residues. V gave up 0 bases and J gave up 5 bases, with 13 bases separating them. The method was immunoSEQ multiplex PCR; TCRdb's version includes in-frame clones alone and lacks a portion of them. The sample shows about 300,000 clones, approximately 86% of them seen only once. Participant-given clinical history determined each cohort assignment. Symptom resolution, clearance, or two negative PCRs marked donors in Cohort 3 as recovered. Sample: PBMCs or T cells enriched from blood (not recorded which). This rearrangement joins TRBV4-3 to TRBJ2-2, with D maybe TRBD2 (5 bases). The sequence derives from a woman aged 18 to 35 who had recovered from COVID-19. CDR3 loop: CASSQDRGIITGELFF. CDR3 sequence (DNA): TGCGCCAGCAGCCAAGATCGAGGGATTATAACCGGGGAGCTGTTTTTT.